Below are 19 T cell receptor beta chains sequenced from a single sample in a study of T cells in Graves' hyperthyroidism and ophthalmopathy. The source material, RNA transcripts, was used to amplify TCR beta CDR3 regions. Primed by the HTBI set, a first-round RT-PCR was run on the TCR CDR3. Using its own MiXCR run on the multiplex PCR reads, TCRdb lists one record per CDR3 protein. This sample has about 560,000 distinct CDR3 sequences, with around 42% found just once. The specimen sequenced was peripheral blood or thyroid tissue (not recorded which). The source of these receptors is a woman younger than 35 with Graves' hyperthyroidism.

This clonotype was detected only a few times. The V and J genes are TRBV14 and TRBJ2-6; 7 nucleotides align to TRBD2. Germline CDR1 reads SGHDN; CDR2 reads FVKESK. Losses at the gene ends were 3 bases for V and 3 bases for J; bases not matched to a gene: 2. The CDR3 consists of 15 residues. The CDR3 reads CASSQGGFGANVLTF. CDR3 DNA: TGTGCCAGCAGCCAGGGGGGGTTTGGGGCCAACGTCCTGACTTTC.

This clonotype was seen a single time. The chain recombines TRBV11-1 with TRBJ1-2; D might be TRBD1 (5 bases). CDR1 is SGHAT, CDR2 FQDESV, per germline (reference sequence). This CDR3 has 15 residues. The germline V and J ends were trimmed by 8 bases and 3 bases, with 19 bases remaining between them. As DNA, the CDR3 is TGTGCCAGCCTCCAGACGGGGCGGGGAGACTATGGCTACACCTTC. It translates to CASLQTGRGDYGYTF.

This clonotype has just a few counts. This rearrangement joins TRBV7-2 to TRBJ1-2, with D unclear. The germline V gene has CDR1 SGHTA and CDR2 FQGNSA. The ends were cut back, 0 bases at V and 8 bases at J, with 10 bases in the middle. The CDR3 consists of 13 residues. The CDR3 DNA sequence: TGTGCCAGCAGCTTAGCGGACGGGCGGGGCTACACCTTC. Translated, it gives CASSLADGRGYTF.

The chain recombines TRBV7-6 with TRBJ1-5; 10 nucleotides agree with TRBD1. The CDR3 covers 16 residues. Losses at the gene ends were 6 bases for V and 7 bases for J; bases not matched to a gene: 12. Per the germline V gene, CDR1 is SGHVS and CDR2 is FNYEAQ. The DNA of the CDR3 is TGTGCCAGCAGTTTACAAGGGACAGGGGCCGGGCAGCCCCAGCATTTT. It encodes CASSLQGTGAGQPQHF.

As regards this clonotype: Just one base apart from a much larger clone, this may be a read error. V and J are TRBV15 and TRBJ2-5; D remains ambiguous. Germline lookup yields CDR1 LNHNV and CDR2 YYDKDF (reference sequence). CDR3 length: 14 residues. CDR3 nucleotides: TGTGCCACCAGCAGAGATGCCTCCCAAGAGACCCAGCACTTC. It specifies CATSRDASQETQHF. Together with reference TRBV15 and TRBJ2-5, the CDR3 gives the full variable domain: DAMVIQNPRYQVTQFGKPVTLSCSQTLNHNVMYWYQQKSSQAPKLLFHYYDKDFNNEADTPDNFQSRRPNTSFCFLDIRSPGLGDTAMYLCATSRDASQETQHFGPGTRLLVL.

CDR3 region: CASSLTRAFF. The CDR3 bases are TGTGCCAGTAGTCTTACGCGGGCTTTCTTT. The genes are TRBV19 and TRBJ1-1; no clear D. This CDR3 has 10 amino acids. The germline V gene has CDR1 LNHDA and CDR2 SQIVND (reference sequence). V was trimmed by 5 bases and J by 11 bases, leaving 9 bases between them.

The sample holds one count of this clonotype. DNA of the CDR3: TGTGCCAGCAGCCAAGCATTAGCCCGCTCCTACGAGCAGTACTTC. Its translation: CASSQALARSYEQYF. V gene TRBV5-4 combines with J gene TRBJ2-7; D gene unclear. V was pared by 4 bases and J by 0 bases, with 14 bases between. There are 15 residues in the CDR3. The germline gives CDR1 SGHNT, CDR2 YYREEE (reference sequence).

The CDR3 region has the DNA TGTGCCAGCAGCCGGACTAGTTCTGGGGAGACCCAGTACTTC. Translated: CASSRTSSGETQYF. V and J are TRBV7-2 and TRBJ2-5; 7 bases map to TRBD2. The CDR3 spans 14 residues. From germline, CDR1 is SGHTA and CDR2 FQGNSA. V gave up 5 bases and J gave up 5 bases; unmatched junction bases: 8.

This chain joins TRBV10-3 and TRBJ2-6, with D maybe TRBD2 (5 bases). Germline assignment: CDR1 ENHRY and CDR2 SYGVKD. This CDR3 has 16 residues. Trimming took off 3 bases at V and 1 base at J, with 10 bases between the two ends. Written as DNA, the CDR3 is TGTGCCATCAGTGAAGTGGACTTTTCTGGGGCCAACGTCCTGACTTTC. Amino acid sequence: CAISEVDFSGANVLTF.

The CDR3 DNA reads TGTGCCATCAGTGAGTCTCGGGCAGGGAATGAAAAACTGTTTTTT. It translates to CAISESRAGNEKLFF. The V gene is TRBV10-3, the J gene TRBJ1-4; perhaps TRBD1 as D (5 bases). The CDR3 totals 15 residues. Deletions cut 0 bases from V and 5 bases from J, with 10 bases between. Germline V CDR1 and CDR2: ENHRY, SYGVKD.

CDR3 loop: CASRETGTVYGYTF. CDR3 DNA: TGCGCCAGCAGGGAAACCGGGACAGTCTATGGCTACACCTTC. The chain recombines TRBV10-2 with TRBJ1-2; 7 bases line up with TRBD1. The germline V gene encodes CDR1 WSHSY and CDR2 SAAADI. J was trimmed by 4 bases and V by 6 bases; bases with no gene match: 8. The CDR3 has 14 amino acids.

To note about this clonotype: A read error is possible here, since a much larger clone lies one base away. The V and J genes are TRBV9 and TRBJ1-1; D call uncertain. Germline CDR1 and CDR2: SGDLS and YYNGEE. This CDR3 spans 13 amino acids. V shed 6 bases and J shed 1 base, with 10 bases lying between them. The CDR3 loop reads CASTTDSNTEAFF. The CDR3 DNA is TGTGCCAGCACTACCGATTCGAACACTGAAGCTTTCTTT.

The sample holds a few counts of this clonotype. The chain couples TRBV12-3 or TRBV12-4 to TRBJ2-2; the D gene is possibly TRBD1 (6 bases). CDR3 length: 13 residues. V lost 5 bases, J lost 6 bases, and 10 bases lay in between. The CDR3 here is CASSAGAAGELFF. The CDR3 region has the DNA TGTGCCAGCAGTGCAGGGGCCGCCGGGGAGCTGTTTTTT.

This clonotype occurred once. One end of the junction varies from germline; a read error may be responsible. The CDR3 DNA reads as TGTGCCAGCAGCTTACGCCGGACAGGATACGAGCAGTGCTTC. This codes for CASSLRRTGYEQCF. The rearrangement joins TRBV7-9 to TRBJ2-7; TRBD1 agrees at 7 bases. CDR1 and CDR2 (germline): SEHNR, FQNEAQ (reference sequence). There are 14 residues in the CDR3.

The table lists this clonotype with a few counts. Just one base apart from a much larger clone, this may be a read error. This chain links TRBV10-3 with TRBJ2-5; 8 bases align to TRBD2. This CDR3 region has 14 residues. From germline, CDR1 is ENHRY and CDR2 SYGVKD. The J segment lost 9 bases and the V segment lost 3 bases, leaving 9 bases of the junction unmatched. CDR3 region: CAISDGGAREAQYF. In DNA, the CDR3 is TGTGCCATCAGTGACGGGGGGGCGCGGGAGGCCCAGTACTTC.

This clonotype was observed many times. This rearrangement joins TRBV9 to TRBJ1-2; possibly TRBD1 for D (5 bases). V lost 4 bases, J lost 0 bases, and 13 bases lay in between. Germline V gives CDR1 SGDLS, CDR2 YYNGEE. The CDR3 runs to 15 residues. The CDR3 here is CASSPQGRPNYGYTF. The CDR3 DNA reads as TGTGCCAGCAGCCCTCAGGGACGTCCTAACTATGGCTACACCTTC.

The rearrangement uses TRBV4-1 and TRBJ2-7; D is unresolved. V shed 0 bases and J shed 0 bases, with 9 bases lying between them. Germline assignment: CDR1 MGHRA and CDR2 YSYEKL. The CDR3 contains 15 residues. The CDR3 is CASSQDRSRSYEQYF. The CDR3 region has the DNA TGCGCCAGCAGCCAAGATCGCTCCCGCTCCTACGAGCAGTACTTC.

This clonotype appeared a few times. V usage is TRBV2 and J usage is TRBJ1-6; 9 nucleotides match TRBD1. There are 14 residues in the CDR3. With V trimmed by 6 bases and J by 10 bases, 7 bases remained unmatched. CDR1 SNHLY and CDR2 FYNNEI come from the germline V gene. The CDR3 protein is CASSSGQGKSPLHF. The DNA of the CDR3 is TGTGCCAGCAGCTCGGGACAGGGAAAGTCACCCCTCCACTTT.

This clonotype was counted only a few times. This chain links TRBV25-1 with TRBJ1-3; 8 nucleotides agree with TRBD1. Trimming cost V 4 bases and J 0 bases; bases outside gene matches: 17. Germline assignment: CDR1 MGHDK and CDR2 SYGVNS. This CDR3 has 20 residues. DNA of the CDR3: TGTGCCAGCAGTGGTCCAGGACGGGACAGGACCCACTACTCTGGAAACACCATATATTTT. Encoded protein: CASSGPGRDRTHYSGNTIYF.